The clone carrying this T cell receptor (beta chain) has just a few counts. Its antigen is as yet unknown. The source of the sample is a study of response to subunit inactivated influenza vaccine. General study points: The authors suggested that every seasonal influenza vaccination recruits few new T cells.

Each CDR3 protein gets one entry after TCRdb re-called the RT-PCR reads with MiXCR. The data contain about 700,000 distinct CDR3 sequences, about 14% of them singletons. This sequence originates from a man in his forties or fifties who received an inactivated influenza vaccine. Sequenced material: PBMCs from blood, taken approximately 15 days before vaccination.

The CDR3 DNA follows: TGTGCCAGCAGCCAGGCGTGGGCCTACGAGCAGTACTTC. It specifies CASSQAWAYEQYF. J is TRBJ2-7 and V is TRBV3-1; D remains ambiguous. The CDR3 has 13 amino acids. The germline gives CDR1 LGHDT, CDR2 YNNKEL (reference sequence). Trimming stripped 3 bases from V and 2 bases from J, with 8 bases between.